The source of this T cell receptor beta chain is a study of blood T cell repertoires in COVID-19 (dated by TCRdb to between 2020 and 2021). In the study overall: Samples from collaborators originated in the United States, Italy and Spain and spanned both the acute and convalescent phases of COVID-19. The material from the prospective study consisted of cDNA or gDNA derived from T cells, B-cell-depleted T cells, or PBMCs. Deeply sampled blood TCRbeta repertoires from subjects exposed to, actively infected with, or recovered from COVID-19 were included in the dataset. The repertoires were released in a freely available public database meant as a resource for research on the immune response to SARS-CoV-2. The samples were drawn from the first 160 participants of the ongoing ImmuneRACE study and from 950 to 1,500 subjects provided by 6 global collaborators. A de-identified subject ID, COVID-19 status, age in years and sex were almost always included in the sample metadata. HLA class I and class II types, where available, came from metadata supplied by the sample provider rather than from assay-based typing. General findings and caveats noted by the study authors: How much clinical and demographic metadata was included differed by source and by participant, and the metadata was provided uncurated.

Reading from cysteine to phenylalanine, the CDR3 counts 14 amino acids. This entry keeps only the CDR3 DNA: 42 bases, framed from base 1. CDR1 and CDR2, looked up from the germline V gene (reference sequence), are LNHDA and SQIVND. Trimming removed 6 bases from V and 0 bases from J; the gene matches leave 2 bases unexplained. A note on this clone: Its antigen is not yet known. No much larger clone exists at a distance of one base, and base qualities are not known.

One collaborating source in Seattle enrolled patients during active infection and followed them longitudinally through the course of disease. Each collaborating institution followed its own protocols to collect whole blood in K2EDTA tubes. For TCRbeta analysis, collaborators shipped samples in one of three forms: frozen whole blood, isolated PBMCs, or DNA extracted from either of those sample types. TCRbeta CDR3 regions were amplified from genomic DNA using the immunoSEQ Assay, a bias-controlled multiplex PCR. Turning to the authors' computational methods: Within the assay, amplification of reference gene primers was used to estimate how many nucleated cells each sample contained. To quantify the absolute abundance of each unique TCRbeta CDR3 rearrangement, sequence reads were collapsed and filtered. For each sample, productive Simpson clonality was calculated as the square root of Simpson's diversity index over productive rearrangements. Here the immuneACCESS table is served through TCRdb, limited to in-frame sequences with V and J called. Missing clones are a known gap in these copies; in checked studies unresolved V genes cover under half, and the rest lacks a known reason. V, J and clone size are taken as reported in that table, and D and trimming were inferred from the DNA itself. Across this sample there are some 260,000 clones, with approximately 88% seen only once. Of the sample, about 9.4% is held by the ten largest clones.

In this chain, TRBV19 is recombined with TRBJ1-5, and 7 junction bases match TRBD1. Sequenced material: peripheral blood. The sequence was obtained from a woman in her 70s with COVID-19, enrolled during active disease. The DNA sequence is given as TGTGCCAGTAGGCGACAGGGTAGCAATCAGCCCCAGCATTTT. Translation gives CASRRQGSNQPQHF.